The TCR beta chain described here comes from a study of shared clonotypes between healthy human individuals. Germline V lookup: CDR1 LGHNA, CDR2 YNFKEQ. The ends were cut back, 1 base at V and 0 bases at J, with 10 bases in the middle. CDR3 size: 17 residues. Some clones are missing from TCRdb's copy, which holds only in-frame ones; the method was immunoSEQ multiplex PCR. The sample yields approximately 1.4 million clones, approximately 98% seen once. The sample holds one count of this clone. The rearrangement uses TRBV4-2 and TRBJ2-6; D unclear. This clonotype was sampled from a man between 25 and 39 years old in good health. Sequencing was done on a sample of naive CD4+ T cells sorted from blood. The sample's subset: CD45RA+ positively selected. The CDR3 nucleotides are TGTGCCAGCAGCCAAGCCGGAATGGGCTCTGGGGCCAACGTCCTGACTTTC. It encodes CASSQAGMGSGANVLTF.